Here is one T cell receptor (beta chain) with its context. The table lists this clone with a count of one. Its recognized antigen is unknown. No qualities accompany the bases; no much larger clone lies one base away. Using the deep immunoSEQ assay, TCR CDR3 regions were amplified from genomic DNA by multiplex PCR. For each cell subset, the extracted genomic DNA was distributed evenly across all wells of several immunoSEQ 96-well plates, and each plate served as one replicate. Each replicate PCR for unsorted PBMC received about 300 ng genomic DNA, equal to approximately 30,000 T cell genomes. Genomic DNA from unsorted PBMC was sequenced over ten immunoSEQ deep assay plates. The purified libraries were quantified using a Qubit 3.0 fluorometer, sized with a Bioanalyzer 2100, and then quantified again using the KAPA Library Quantification kit. Every immunoSEQ 96-well plate was sequenced on a dedicated single-read 150-cycle Illumina NextSeq 550 flow cell. On the study's bioinformatics: The immunoSEQ output contained only junctional sequences without quality scores, so filtering could not match that applied to full-length reads. Sequences were annotated with PyIR, a Python wrapper for IgBLAST v1.9, using IMGT germline references to assign V/J genes and CDR3. Reads were filtered out if the reads had weak V/J assignments (E-value above 1e-6), no CDR3, stop codons, out-of-frame junctions, or ambiguous translated residues. V3J clonotypes were defined as sequences sharing an identical inferred V gene, J gene, and CDR3 amino acid sequence. Percentage overlap between repertoires was calculated by dividing the number of shared unique clonotypes by the size of the smaller repertoire. Repertoire richness was assessed with RTK rarefaction, the Chao1 estimator, and Recon v2.1 estimates of unobserved clonotypes. The table was pulled from immuneACCESS by TCRdb, which kept in-frame rearrangements only. Such tables lose some clones; where checked, under half of the loss comes from unresolved V genes, and the rest has no known cause. D and trimming come from the DNA, and the V and J calls and clone size come from that table. The sample data list roughly 500,000 clones, and over 65% of these were observed just once. The leading ten clones occupy roughly 13% of the sample.

Donors were healthy HIV-negative adults with no recently reported acute infections or vaccinations. Every donor was a Caucasian adult living in Nashville, Tennessee, USA. For unsorted samples, approximately 84 million PBMCs were counted, and genomic DNA was extracted using the QIAamp DNA Blood Mini kit. Blood was obtained by leukapheresis, after which PBMCs were separated by Ficoll-Histopaque density gradient centrifugation and cryopreserved in liquid nitrogen vapor phase. Unmatched junction bases come to 10, with V trimmed by 8 bases and J by 4 bases. CDR1 is given as LNHNV and CDR2 as YYDKDF, both from the germline V gene (reference sequence). The cysteine opens and the phenylalanine closes a CDR3 of 16 amino acids. The DNA shown is the 48-base CDR3, in frame from base 1. The source of the sample is a study of shared clonotypes between healthy human individuals (TCRdb year 2020). Background for the entire study: The cohort comprised a couple of women and a few men aged 18 to 49 years. To estimate repertoire size and how much clonotype sharing occurs between individuals, the study deeply sequenced the blood TCR repertoires of a handful of healthy adults. To increase sequencing depth and limit assay-specific biases, TCR repertoire library preparation and sequencing were carried out by different laboratories using diverse techniques. Each donor's leukapheresis produced roughly between roughly 0.85 and 9 billion PBMCs. What the authors observed across the whole study: Because the study included a small number of donors, the genetic and exposure-history diversity represented was limited. Based on pairwise subsampling, the degree of clonotype sharing among donors was expected to be affected by sequencing depth. Sampling was restricted to blood, and TCR repertoires in tissue are likely to differ from TCR repertoires in blood.

The sample comprised PBMCs. The V and J segments used are TRBV15 and TRBJ2-1; 11 central nucleotides agree with TRBD2. The receptor was derived from a middle-aged woman in good health. Some clones in this sample may be carry-over from other donors' samples. Read as DNA, the sequence is TGTGCCACCCGGCTAGCGGGAGGCCCTTATTACAATGAGCAGTTCTTC. This encodes CATRLAGGPYYNEQFF.